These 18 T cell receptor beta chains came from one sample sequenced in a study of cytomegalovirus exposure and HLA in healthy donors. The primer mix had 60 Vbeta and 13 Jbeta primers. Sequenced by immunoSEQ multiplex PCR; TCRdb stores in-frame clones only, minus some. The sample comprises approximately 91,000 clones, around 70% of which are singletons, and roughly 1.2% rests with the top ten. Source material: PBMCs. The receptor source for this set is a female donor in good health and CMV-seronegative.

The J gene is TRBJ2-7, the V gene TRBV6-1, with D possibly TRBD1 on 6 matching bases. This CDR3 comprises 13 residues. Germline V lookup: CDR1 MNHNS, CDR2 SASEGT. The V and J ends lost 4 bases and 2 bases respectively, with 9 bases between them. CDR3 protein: CASSVAGAYEQYF. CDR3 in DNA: TGTGCCAGCAGTGTGGCAGGGGCCTACGAGCAGTACTTC.

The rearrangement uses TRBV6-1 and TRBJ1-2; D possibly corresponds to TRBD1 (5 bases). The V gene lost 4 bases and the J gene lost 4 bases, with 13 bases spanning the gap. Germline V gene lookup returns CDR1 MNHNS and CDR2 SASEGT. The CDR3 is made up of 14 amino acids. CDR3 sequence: CASSVSGGGYGYTF. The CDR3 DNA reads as TGTGCCAGCAGTGTATCGGGGGGGGGCTATGGCTACACCTTC.

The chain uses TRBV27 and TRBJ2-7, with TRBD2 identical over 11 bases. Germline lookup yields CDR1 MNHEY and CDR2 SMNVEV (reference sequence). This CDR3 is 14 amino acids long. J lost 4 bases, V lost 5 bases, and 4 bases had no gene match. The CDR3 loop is CASSIAGGPYEQYF. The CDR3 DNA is TGTGCCAGCAGTATAGCGGGAGGGCCTTACGAGCAGTACTTC.

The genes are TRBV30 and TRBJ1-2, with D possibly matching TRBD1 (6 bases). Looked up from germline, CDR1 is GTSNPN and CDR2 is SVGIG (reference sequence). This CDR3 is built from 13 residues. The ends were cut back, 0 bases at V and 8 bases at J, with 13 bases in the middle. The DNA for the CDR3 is TGTGCCTGGAGTGTAGGGGGGGGCTGGGGCTACACCTTC. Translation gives CAWSVGGGWGYTF.

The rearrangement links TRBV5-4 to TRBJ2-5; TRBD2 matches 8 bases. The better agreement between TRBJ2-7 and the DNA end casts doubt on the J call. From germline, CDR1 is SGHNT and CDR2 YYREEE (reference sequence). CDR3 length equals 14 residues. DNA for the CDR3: TGTGCCAGCAGCTCTAGCGGGCTCTCCTACGAGCAGTACTTC. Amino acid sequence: CASSSSGLSYEQYF.

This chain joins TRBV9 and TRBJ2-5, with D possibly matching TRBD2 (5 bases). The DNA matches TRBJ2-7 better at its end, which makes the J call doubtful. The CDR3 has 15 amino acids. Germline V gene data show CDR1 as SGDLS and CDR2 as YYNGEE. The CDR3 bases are TGTGCCAGCAGCGTAGCTGGAACGCCCGGAGGCGAGCAGTACTTC. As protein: CASSVAGTPGGEQYF.

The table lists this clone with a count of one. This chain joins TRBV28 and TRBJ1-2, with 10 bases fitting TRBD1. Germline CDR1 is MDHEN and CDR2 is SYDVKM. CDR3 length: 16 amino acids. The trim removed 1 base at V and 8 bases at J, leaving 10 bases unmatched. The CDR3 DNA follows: TGTGCCAGCAGTTTATCGACGACAGGGGGCGCGTCAGGCTACACCTTC. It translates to CASSLSTTGGASGYTF.

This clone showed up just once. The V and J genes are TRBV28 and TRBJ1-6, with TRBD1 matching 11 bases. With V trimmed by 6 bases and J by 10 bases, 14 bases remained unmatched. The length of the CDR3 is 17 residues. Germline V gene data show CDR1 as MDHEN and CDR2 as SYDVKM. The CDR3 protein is CASSRPGTGGSSSPLHF. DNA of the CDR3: TGTGCCAGCAGCCGTCCCGGGACAGGGGGTTCTAGCTCACCCCTCCACTTT.

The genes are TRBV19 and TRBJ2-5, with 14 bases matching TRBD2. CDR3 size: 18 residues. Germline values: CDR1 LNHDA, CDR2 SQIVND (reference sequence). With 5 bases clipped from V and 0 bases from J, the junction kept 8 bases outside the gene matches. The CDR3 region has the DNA TGTGCCAGTAGTCCCGGGACTAGCGGGGGAGAGTACCAAGAGACCCAGTACTTC. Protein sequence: CASSPGTSGGEYQETQYF.

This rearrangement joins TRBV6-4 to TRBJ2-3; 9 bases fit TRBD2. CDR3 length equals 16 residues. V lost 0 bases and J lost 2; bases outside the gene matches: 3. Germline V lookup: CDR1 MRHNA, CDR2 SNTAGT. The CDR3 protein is CASSDSAGGATDTQYF. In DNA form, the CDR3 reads TGTGCCAGCAGTGACTCAGCGGGGGGCGCCACAGATACGCAGTATTTT.

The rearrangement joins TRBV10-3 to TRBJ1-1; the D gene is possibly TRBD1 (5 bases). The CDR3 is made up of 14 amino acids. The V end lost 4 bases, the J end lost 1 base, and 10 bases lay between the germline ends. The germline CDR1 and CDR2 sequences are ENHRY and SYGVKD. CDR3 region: CAISGNRKNTEAFF. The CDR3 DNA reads TGTGCCATCAGTGGCAACAGGAAGAACACTGAAGCTTTCTTT.

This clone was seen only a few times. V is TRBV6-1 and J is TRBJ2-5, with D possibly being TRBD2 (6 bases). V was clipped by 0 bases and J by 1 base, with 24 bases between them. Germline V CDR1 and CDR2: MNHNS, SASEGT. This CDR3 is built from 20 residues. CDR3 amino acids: CASSEAVHRLPAGPQETQYF. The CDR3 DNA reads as TGTGCCAGCAGTGAAGCGGTGCACAGGTTGCCTGCGGGGCCCCAAGAGACCCAGTACTTC.

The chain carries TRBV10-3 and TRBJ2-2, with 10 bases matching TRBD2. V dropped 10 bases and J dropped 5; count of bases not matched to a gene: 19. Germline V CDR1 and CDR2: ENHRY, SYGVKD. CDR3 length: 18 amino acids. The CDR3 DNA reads TGTGCCACCGCCCCACGGGTTCTAGCGGGAGAGGGTACCGGGGAGCTGTTTTTT. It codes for CATAPRVLAGEGTGELFF.

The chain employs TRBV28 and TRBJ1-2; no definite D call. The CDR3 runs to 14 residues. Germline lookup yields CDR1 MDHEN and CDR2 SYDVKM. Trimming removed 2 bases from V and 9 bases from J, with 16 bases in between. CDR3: CASSLTHSPGSYTF. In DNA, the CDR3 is TGTGCCAGCAGTTTAACCCACAGCCCCGGTAGCTACACCTTC.

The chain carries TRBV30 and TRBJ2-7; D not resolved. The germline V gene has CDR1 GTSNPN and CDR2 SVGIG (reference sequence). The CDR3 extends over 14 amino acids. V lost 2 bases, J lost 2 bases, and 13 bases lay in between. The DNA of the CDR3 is TGTGCCTGGAGTAACCCCAGGCACGCCTACGAGCAGTACTTC. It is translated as CAWSNPRHAYEQYF. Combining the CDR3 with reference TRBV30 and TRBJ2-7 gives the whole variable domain SQTIHQWPATLVQPVGSPLSLECTVEGTSNPNLYWYRQAAGRGLQLLFYSVGIGQISSEVPQNLSASRPQDRQFILSSKKLLLSDSGFYLCAWSNPRHAYEQYFGPGTRLTVT.

The DNA for the CDR3 is TGTGCCAGCAGCCCGCGACAGGGAGACTACGAGCAGTACTTC. Protein sequence: CASSPRQGDYEQYF. The chain couples TRBV7-9 to TRBJ2-5; 7 nucleotides match TRBD1. The J call is in doubt because the DNA end fits TRBJ2-7 better. Germline V gene data show CDR1 as SEHNR and CDR2 as FQNEAQ (reference sequence). The CDR3 consists of 14 residues.

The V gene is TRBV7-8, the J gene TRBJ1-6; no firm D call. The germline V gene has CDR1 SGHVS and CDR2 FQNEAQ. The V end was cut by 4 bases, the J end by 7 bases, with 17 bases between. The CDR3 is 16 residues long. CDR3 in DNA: TGTGCCAGCAGCTCGAAGGTTCTAGGCCCAAATTCACCCCTCCACTTT. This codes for CASSSKVLGPNSPLHF.

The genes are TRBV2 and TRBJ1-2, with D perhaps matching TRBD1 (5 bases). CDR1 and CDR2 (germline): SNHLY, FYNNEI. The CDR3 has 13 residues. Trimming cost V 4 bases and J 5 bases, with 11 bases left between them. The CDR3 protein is CASSVGGVYGYTF. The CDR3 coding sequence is TGTGCCAGCAGTGTGGGGGGGGTTTATGGCTACACCTTC.